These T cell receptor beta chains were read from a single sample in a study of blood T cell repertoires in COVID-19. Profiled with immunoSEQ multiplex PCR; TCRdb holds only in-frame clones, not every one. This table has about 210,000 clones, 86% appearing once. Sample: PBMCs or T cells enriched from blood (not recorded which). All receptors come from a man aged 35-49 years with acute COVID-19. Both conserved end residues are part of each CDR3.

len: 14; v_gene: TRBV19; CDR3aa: CASSGLAGGLGLFF
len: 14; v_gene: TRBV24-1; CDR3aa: CATSDFPQGYGYTF
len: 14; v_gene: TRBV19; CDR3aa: CASSRGSANYGYTF
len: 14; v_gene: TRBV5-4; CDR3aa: CASRTSGSSAELFF
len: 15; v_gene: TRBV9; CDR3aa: CASSVAGQGHEKLFF
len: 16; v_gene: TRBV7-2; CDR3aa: CASSLAGTEAGNTIYF
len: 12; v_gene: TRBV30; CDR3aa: CAWSVRGNTIYF
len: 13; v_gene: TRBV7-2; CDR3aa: CASRLSGTDTQYF
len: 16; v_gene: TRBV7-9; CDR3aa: CASSRAGTNHNYGYTF
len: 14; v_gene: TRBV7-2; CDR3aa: CASSPPGRAYGYTF
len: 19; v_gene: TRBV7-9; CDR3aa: CASSLSGASGLADQETQYF
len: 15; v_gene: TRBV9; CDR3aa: CASSLGGSGVDEQYF
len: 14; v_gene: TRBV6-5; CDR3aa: CASSPGTAPYEQYF
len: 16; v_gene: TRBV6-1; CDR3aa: CASSEIVTAPLYGYTF
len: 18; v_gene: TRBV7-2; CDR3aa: CASSSNRDRGRSYYGYTF
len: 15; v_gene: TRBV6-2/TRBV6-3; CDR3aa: CASSTGTSGEETQYF
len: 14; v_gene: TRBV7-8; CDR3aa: CASSLTSSGNTIYF
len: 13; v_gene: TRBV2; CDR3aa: CASSARADSPLHF
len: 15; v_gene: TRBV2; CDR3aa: CASNRDAPYNSPLHF
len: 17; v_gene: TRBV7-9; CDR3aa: CASSSTRGEGVVYEQYF
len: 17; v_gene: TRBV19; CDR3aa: CASTHWTSGRGTGELFF
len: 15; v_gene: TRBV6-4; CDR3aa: CASSEGGQRTDTQYF
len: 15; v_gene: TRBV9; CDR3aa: CASSVKGAGGTEAFF
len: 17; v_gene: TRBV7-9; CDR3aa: CASSKGSSGLSGETQYF
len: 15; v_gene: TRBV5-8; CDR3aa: CASSLGRGANYGYTF
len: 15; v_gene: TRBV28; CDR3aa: CASSFSGTINQPQHF
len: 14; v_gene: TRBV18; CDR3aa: CASSPPSGSDEQFF
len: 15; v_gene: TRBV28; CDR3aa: CASSGPGTGTYEQYF
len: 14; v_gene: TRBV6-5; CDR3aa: CAILPSGRGSEQFF
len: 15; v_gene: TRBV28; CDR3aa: CASSPTQGYNSPLHF
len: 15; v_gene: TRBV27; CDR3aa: CASSFRGGDNQPQHF
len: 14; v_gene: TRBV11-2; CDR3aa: CASSRGAGGVEQFF
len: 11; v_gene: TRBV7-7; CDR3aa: CAPGDPDTQYF
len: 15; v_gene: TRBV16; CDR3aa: CASRKTSGGTDTQYF
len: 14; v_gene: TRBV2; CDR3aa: CASRSTGGNTEAFF
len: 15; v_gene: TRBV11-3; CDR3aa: CASSSGQGETDTQYF
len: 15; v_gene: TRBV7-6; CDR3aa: CASSLEPLSNRELFF
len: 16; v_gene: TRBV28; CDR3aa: CASTSPSGTGAYEQYF
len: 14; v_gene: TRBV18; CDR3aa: CASSPQGQGYEQYF
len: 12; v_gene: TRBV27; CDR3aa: CASSTGGAEAFF
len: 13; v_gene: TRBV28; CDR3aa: CASSKDSGYGYTF
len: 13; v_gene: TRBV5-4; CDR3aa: CARRDFGTDTQYF
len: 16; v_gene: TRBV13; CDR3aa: CASSLNGLAGVSEQFF
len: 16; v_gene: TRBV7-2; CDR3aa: CASSPRLAGGSYEQYF
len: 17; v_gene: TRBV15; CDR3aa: CATSREESGTFINEQFF
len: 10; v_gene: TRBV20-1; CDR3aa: CSARRETQYF
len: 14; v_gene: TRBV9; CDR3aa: CASSGRGGGEKLFF
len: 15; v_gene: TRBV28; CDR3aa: CASGSSGTGRQPQHF
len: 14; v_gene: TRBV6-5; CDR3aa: CASSTGPGYYEQYF
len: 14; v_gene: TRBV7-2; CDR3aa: CASSSYVGGYGYTF
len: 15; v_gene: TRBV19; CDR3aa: CASGRTGDPEETQYF
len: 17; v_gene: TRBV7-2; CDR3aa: CASSLRVRTSDYNEQFF
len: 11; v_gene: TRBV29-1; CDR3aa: CSITGLREQYF